What follows are 20 T cell receptor beta chains derived from one specimen sequenced in a study of T-cell memory formation after mild COVID-19. TCRdb passed the 5' RACE reads through MiXCR, listing each CDR3 protein once. The sample contains just over 350,000 distinct CDR3 sequences, under 15% of which appear only once. The sequenced sample consisted of PBMCs or a T cell subset sorted from them (not recorded which). Every receptor here comes from a man aged 18 to 35 who had mild COVID-19 (a few samples of this study predate the infection). Cell type and time point are not known.

The chain recombines TRBV11-1 with TRBJ1-1; 10 bases are shared with TRBD1. The germline gives CDR1 SGHAT, CDR2 FQDESV (reference sequence). The CDR3 consists of 17 residues. With V trimmed by 3 bases and J by 1 base, 8 bases remained unmatched. The chain's CDR3 is CASSFRDRGIQNTEAFF. In DNA, the CDR3 is TGTGCCAGCAGCTTCCGGGACAGGGGAATTCAGAACACTGAAGCTTTCTTT.

V gene TRBV10-3 combines with J gene TRBJ2-6; perhaps TRBD1 as D (7 bases). Germline CDR1 and CDR2: ENHRY and SYGVKD. V dropped 7 bases and J dropped 0 bases, with 13 bases sitting between them. CDR3 length: 16 amino acids. CDR3 bases: TGTGCCATCACGGGGGACAGAAACTCTGGGGCCAACGTCCTGACTTTC. It is translated as CAITGDRNSGANVLTF.

The J gene is TRBJ1-1, the V gene TRBV6-1; no firm D call. The CDR3 spans 14 residues. The germline CDR1 and CDR2 sequences are MNHNS and SASEGT. V was cut by 4 bases and J by 0 bases, with 9 bases left in between. The CDR3 here is CASSAKRVNTEAFF. The CDR3 DNA reads as TGTGCCAGCAGTGCTAAGCGCGTGAACACTGAAGCTTTCTTT.

This clonotype was recorded only once. The V gene is TRBV7-6, the J gene TRBJ2-5; D not resolved. Per germline, CDR1 SGHVS and CDR2 FNYEAQ. The CDR3 contains 18 residues. V was pared by 4 bases and J by 2 bases, with 23 bases between. CDR3 in amino acids: CASSSSTRARLPQETQYF. The DNA of the CDR3 is TGTGCCAGCAGCTCCTCGACCCGAGCCAGGCTCCCACAAGAGACCCAGTACTTC.

This chain joins TRBV4-1 and TRBJ2-5; a weak D match, TRBD2 (6 bases). Trimming pared 2 bases from V and 5 bases from J, leaving 18 bases between. From germline, CDR1 is MGHRA and CDR2 YSYEKL. The CDR3 is made up of 16 amino acids. The CDR3: CASSQPGLSVVETQYF. The CDR3, as DNA: TGCGCCAGCAGCCAACCGGGACTGTCCGTAGTCGAGACCCAGTACTTC.

This clonotype has more than one count but fewer than ten. CDR3 nucleotides: TGCGCCAGCAGCTTGAGCAGGACCTACGAGCAGTACTTC. Translating it yields CASSLSRTYEQYF. This chain connects TRBV5-1 to TRBJ2-7; D is undetermined. CDR3 size: 13 residues. Trimming left V 1 base short and J 2 bases short, with 7 bases between. The germline V gene encodes CDR1 SGHRS and CDR2 YFSETQ.

This clonotype was counted a few times. V gene TRBV5-1 combines with J gene TRBJ1-2; possible D gene TRBD1, 6 bases. Trimming took off 4 bases at V and 6 bases at J, with 16 bases between the two ends. The germline V gene has CDR1 SGHRS and CDR2 YFSETQ. This CDR3 contains 14 residues. The CDR3 spells CASSVTGAVDGYTF. CDR3 bases: TGCGCCAGCAGCGTCACGGGGGCAGTTGATGGCTACACCTTC.

This clonotype was recorded at least ten times. The CDR3 region has the DNA TGTGCCAGCAGTGATTTTTTAGCGACAGATACGCAGTATTTT. The encoded protein is CASSDFLATDTQYF. J is TRBJ2-3 and V is TRBV6-2 or TRBV6-3; D is perhaps TRBD2 (5 bases). The ends were cut back, 5 bases at V and 3 bases at J, with 12 bases in the middle. Germline CDR1 and CDR2: MNHEY and SVGEGT. The CDR3 covers 14 residues.

At least ten counts were recorded for this clonotype. J is TRBJ2-5 and V is TRBV6-6; no clear D gene. This CDR3 has 17 residues. The germline CDR1 and CDR2 sequences are MNHNY and SVGAGI (reference sequence). Trimming stripped 0 bases from V and 1 base from J, with 15 bases between. The CDR3 coding sequence is TGTGCCAGCAGTTACTCTCGGGCCCACGCAGGCCAAGAGACCCAGTACTTC. Translating gives CASSYSRAHAGQETQYF.

This chain joins TRBV5-4 and TRBJ2-2, with unresolved D. Trimming stripped 2 bases from V and 6 bases from J, with 8 bases between. Germline V CDR1 and CDR2: SGHNT, YYREEE (reference sequence). There are 13 residues in the CDR3. The CDR3 nucleotides are TGTGCCAGCAGCTTAAGTCACGCCGGGGAGCTGTTTTTT. Protein product: CASSLSHAGELFF.

There are a few counts of this clonotype. This chain connects TRBV2 to TRBJ2-7; D is perhaps TRBD2 (6 bases). Germline V gene sequence: CDR1 SNHLY, CDR2 FYNNEI. The CDR3 extends over 14 amino acids. V was shortened by 7 bases and J by 0 bases, with 13 bases between the two germline ends. CDR3 sequence reads: CASMAGRDSYEQYV. The CDR3 DNA reads TGTGCCAGCATGGCCGGGAGAGACTCCTACGAGCAGTACGTC.

The chain carries TRBV29-1 and TRBJ1-1; 7 nucleotides agree with TRBD1. The CDR3 length is 13 residues. CDR1 is SQVTM and CDR2 is ANQGSEA in the germline V gene. J lost 0 bases, V lost 5 bases, and 3 bases had no gene match. CDR3 sequence: CSVLTGLNTEAFF. The CDR3 coding sequence is TGCAGCGTTCTGACAGGGCTGAACACTGAAGCTTTCTTT.

The chain has TRBV27 and TRBJ1-5; TRBD1 matches 9 bases. Per the germline V gene, CDR1 is MNHEY and CDR2 is SMNVEV (reference sequence). V lost 4 bases to trimming and J lost 5 bases; unmatched junction nucleotides: 9. The CDR3 loop spans 16 amino acids. The DNA of the CDR3 is TGTGCCAGCAGTTCCGGACAGGGGATTCGCGATCAGCCCCAGCATTTT. Translated, it gives CASSSGQGIRDQPQHF.

This clonotype has only a few counts. The V call is TRBV28, the J call TRBJ2-7; 8 bases align to TRBD2. Trimming at V came to 6 bases and at J to 1 base, leaving 8 bases not matched to a gene. The CDR3 totals 15 residues. Germline-derived CDR1 and CDR2 are MDHEN and SYDVKM. The CDR3 DNA reads TGTGCCAGCAGATCCCCGGGCGGGGGGTCCTACGAGCAGTACGTC. This encodes CASRSPGGGSYEQYV.

V usage is TRBV11-2 and J usage is TRBJ1-1, with a possible D match to TRBD1 (5 bases). Germline V lookup: CDR1 SGHAT, CDR2 FQNNGV. V was cut by 5 bases and J by 1 base, with 20 bases left in between. CDR3 length: 17 residues. The CDR3, as DNA: TGTGCCAGCAGCCGTGGGAGGCCAGGGAAATCGAACACTGAAGCTTTCTTT. As protein: CASSRGRPGKSNTEAFF.

The chain joins TRBV5-5 to TRBJ2-7; D unresolved. The CDR3 extends over 13 amino acids. V gave up 4 bases and J gave up 3 bases, with 11 bases separating them. Germline CDR1 reads SGHKS; CDR2 reads YYEKEE (reference sequence). The DNA of the CDR3 is TGTGCCAGCAGCCCTAAAGTCTACTACGAGCAGTACTTC. Protein: CASSPKVYYEQYF. Combining the CDR3 with reference TRBV5-5 and TRBJ2-7 gives the whole variable domain DAGVTQSPTHLIKTRGQQVTLRCSPISGHKSVSWYQQVLGQGPQFIFQYYEKEERGRGNFPDRFSARQFPNYSSELNVNALLLGDSALYLCASSPKVYYEQYFGPGTRLTVT.

The V call is TRBV6-2 or TRBV6-3, the J call TRBJ2-7, with TRBD1 identical over 7 bases. The CDR3 is 14 residues long. Germline V CDR1 and CDR2: MNHEY, SVGEGT. V shed 3 bases and J 4 bases; nucleotides not matched to a gene: 6. The DNA for the CDR3 is TGTGCCAGCAGTTATAGTCGACAGGGTTACGAGCAGTACTTC. It yields the protein CASSYSRQGYEQYF.

The V call is TRBV12-3 or TRBV12-4, the J call TRBJ2-3; TRBD2 might be the D (6 bases). Trimming left V 3 bases short and J 2 bases short, with 18 bases between. This CDR3 is built from 17 residues. The CDR3 DNA follows: TGTGCCAGCAGTTTGGCTGGGGGAGCGGGCCCCACAGATACGCAGTATTTT. Amino acids: CASSLAGGAGPTDTQYF.

This clonotype was picked up a small number of times. The rearrangement joins TRBV7-2 to TRBJ2-7, with 7 bases identical to TRBD2. Germline V gene data show CDR1 as SGHTA and CDR2 as FQGNSA. The CDR3 has 15 residues. V trimming: 6 bases; J trimming: 3 bases; junction bases outside the gene matches: 11. The CDR3 protein is CASSPLASGGYEQYV. The DNA of the CDR3 is TGTGCCAGCAGTCCCCTGGCGTCGGGGGGCTACGAGCAGTACGTC.

This clonotype was seen only a few times. The chain has TRBV7-2 and TRBJ2-1, with 10 positions matching TRBD2. The CDR3 loop spans 15 amino acids. Trimming cost V 3 bases and J 8 bases; bases outside gene matches: 7. The germline V gene encodes CDR1 SGHTA and CDR2 FQGNSA. The CDR3 spells CASSFVAGGAHEQFF. In nucleotides, the CDR3 is TGTGCCAGCAGCTTTGTAGCGGGGGGTGCCCATGAGCAGTTCTTC.